The T cell receptor beta chain under discussion was sequenced for a study of OX40 agonist ivuxolimab in advanced cancers. Study-level background: Two cutaneous melanoma patients and one hepatocellular carcinoma patient, three in all, had partial responses.

This clone was detected a few times. This table comes from immunoSEQ multiplex PCR, and its TCRdb copy is limited to in-frame clones, with some not included. The profile shows under 85,000 clones, over 90% of them singletons. This CDR3 is built from 18 residues. V lost 1 base and J lost 3, with 21 bases in between. The germline gives CDR1 SGHVS, CDR2 FNYEAQ. The source material was CD4+ or CD8+ T cells sorted from blood, sampled in a trial of the OX40 agonist ivuxolimab. This sequence joins TRBV7-6 and TRBJ1-2; unclear D gene. The receptor comes from an adult with an advanced solid tumor such as melanoma, head and neck, liver or kidney cancer. This CDR3 is CASSLDRQASSWDYGYTF. CDR3 sequence (DNA): TGTGCCAGCAGCTTAGATCGGCAAGCTTCGTCTTGGGACTATGGCTACACCTTC.